The clone carrying this T cell receptor beta chain has ten or more counts. Its target is unknown. Amplification of TCR alpha and beta CDR3 regions from RNA used iRepertoire nested multiplex PCR. One entry per CDR3 protein, called by TCRdb with MiXCR from the multiplex PCR reads. The sample shows around 97,000 distinct CDR3 sequences, about 30% of them seen only once. The data originate from a study of glioma-infiltrating T cells. Study conclusions and caveats: Gliomas, especially low-grade, showed above-expected tissue-blood divergence; non-neoplastic patients showed below. CDR3 overlap between tissue and blood was very small.

The CDR3 loop spans 15 amino acids. The V gene lost 3 bases and the J gene lost 6 bases, with 16 bases spanning the gap. The rearrangement joins TRBV12-3 or TRBV12-4 to TRBJ2-3, with a tentative D call TRBD1 (6 bases). The sample was glioma tissue, nonneoplastic brain tissue, or PBMCs (not recorded which). This TCR came from a human donor with low-grade glioma or glioblastoma, undergoing nonglioma brain surgery, or in good health (not recorded which). DNA for the CDR3: TGTGCCAGCAGTTTCGACAGGAGCCCAGGGGATACGCAGTATTTT. It is translated as CASSFDRSPGDTQYF.